Shown below are 17 T cell receptor beta chains from a single sample sequenced in a study of T cell changes during pregnancy in multiple sclerosis. Produced via immunoSEQ multiplex PCR; TCRdb's table is partial and in-frame only. The profile shows approximately 33,000 clones, 70% to 90% of them singletons. The sequencing used CD4+ T cells from peripheral blood mononuclear cells, collected in the first trimester of pregnancy. These TCRs come from a female donor in good health, enrolled as a control in a pregnancy study.

The chain carries TRBV6-1 and TRBJ2-7; 7 nucleotides align to TRBD1. Germline V CDR1 and CDR2: MNHNS, SASEGT. V was pared by 3 bases and J by 3 bases, with 2 bases of the junction left unmatched. The CDR3 is 13 residues long. The CDR3 DNA follows: TGTGCCAGCAGTGAGACAGGGTTCTACGAGCAGTACTTC. Translated: CASSETGFYEQYF.

The CDR3 is CASSQGLAGLLGTQYF. The DNA of the CDR3 is TGCGCCAGCAGCCAAGGGCTAGCGGGGCTACTAGGGACGCAGTATTTT. This chain connects TRBV4-3 to TRBJ2-3, with 9 positions matching TRBD2. Germline V lookup: CDR1 LGHNA, CDR2 YSLEER. CDR3 size: 16 residues. V shed 1 base, J shed 9 bases, and the junction held 11 bases outside the gene matches.

The chain employs TRBV11-3 and TRBJ1-3, with 7 bases lining up with TRBD1. CDR3 size: 15 residues. With V trimmed by 5 bases and J by 0 bases, 4 bases remained unmatched. The germline V gene encodes CDR1 SGHNT and CDR2 YENEEA. The CDR3 reads CASSVTGVSGNTIYF. CDR3 nucleotide sequence: TGTGCCAGCAGCGTAACAGGGGTCTCTGGAAACACCATATATTTT.

V usage is TRBV29-1 and J usage is TRBJ2-1; 7 positions match TRBD1. Germline lookup yields CDR1 SQVTM and CDR2 ANQGSEA. This CDR3 has 12 amino acids. Trimming took 7 bases from V and 8 from J; bases not matched to a gene: 8. The CDR3 DNA reads as TGCAGCGGAACGACAGGGAGTGATGAGCAGTTCTTC. Translated: CSGTTGSDEQFF.

V gene TRBV7-2 combines with J gene TRBJ2-5; 12 bases fit TRBD1. The J call may be faulty, since TRBJ2-7 better matches the DNA end. The CDR3 covers 16 residues. Germline loops: CDR1 SGHTA, CDR2 FQGNSA. CDR3 protein: CASSLAGTGGFYEQYF. CDR3 DNA: TGTGCCAGCAGCTTAGCCGGGACAGGGGGCTTCTACGAGCAGTACTTC.

V usage is TRBV25-1 and J usage is TRBJ2-7; 7 nucleotides line up with TRBD1. There are 15 residues in the CDR3. The germline V gene encodes CDR1 MGHDK and CDR2 SYGVNS. The trim removed 2 bases at V and 7 bases at J, leaving 11 bases unmatched. The CDR3 loop is CASSEPGTDKGEQYF. The CDR3 bases are TGTGCCAGCAGTGAACCCGGGACAGACAAGGGGGAGCAGTACTTC.

CDR3 DNA: TGTGCCAGCAGCCGGACTGGCGTCTACAATGAGCAGTTCTTC. Its protein is CASSRTGVYNEQFF. V usage is TRBV11-2 and J usage is TRBJ2-1; D is perhaps TRBD2 (5 bases). V lost 5 bases, J lost 3 bases, and 11 bases lay in between. The CDR3 spans 14 residues. CDR1 and CDR2 from the germline V gene are SGHAT and FQNNGV.

V gene TRBV5-8 combines with J gene TRBJ1-1, with D tentatively TRBD1 (5 bases). The CDR3 extends over 16 amino acids. Trimming pared 0 bases from V and 0 bases from J, leaving 12 bases between. In germline, CDR1 is SGHTS, CDR2 YDEGEE. This CDR3 is CASSLAGVHVNTEAFF. The CDR3 nucleotides are TGTGCCAGCAGCTTGGCGGGGGTTCACGTGAACACTGAAGCTTTCTTT.

The chain employs TRBV6-6 and TRBJ1-5, with 9 nucleotides matching TRBD1. Germline-derived CDR1 and CDR2 are MNHNY and SVGAGI (reference sequence). This CDR3 comprises 15 residues. The junction had 8 bases not matched to a gene; V was cut back by 7 bases and J by 4 bases. CDR3 DNA: TGTGCCAGCACCTCGGACAGGGGCGGTAATCAGCCCCAGCATTTT. It encodes CASTSDRGGNQPQHF.

The genes are TRBV7-3 and TRBJ1-3; D might be TRBD1 (6 bases). The CDR3 sequence is 14 residues long. Germline values: CDR1 SGHTA, CDR2 FQGTGA. V lost 5 bases and J lost 3, with 11 bases in between. This chain's CDR3 is CASSPGTNGNTIYF. The CDR3 DNA reads TGTGCCAGCAGCCCCGGGACAAATGGAAACACCATATATTTT.

The rearrangement uses TRBV18 and TRBJ1-3, with unresolved D. The CDR3 contains 15 residues. Between the trimmed V and J ends, which lost 3 bases and 0 bases, there was a span of 9 bases. Per germline, CDR1 KGHSH and CDR2 LQKENI. CDR3 coding DNA: TGTGCCAGCTCACCTGGCGGCAGCTCTGGAAACACCATATATTTT. Protein product: CASSPGGSSGNTIYF.

The V gene is TRBV5-1, the J gene TRBJ2-7; D is possibly TRBD1 (5 bases). The V end lost 6 bases, the J end lost 0 bases, and 13 bases lay between the germline ends. The germline CDR1 and CDR2 sequences are SGHRS and YFSETQ. The CDR3 sequence is 14 residues long. The CDR3 here is CASKPGWVSYEQYF. CDR3 sequence (DNA): TGCGCCAGCAAACCAGGGTGGGTCTCCTACGAGCAGTACTTC.

This chain links TRBV14 with TRBJ2-1; 10 bases fit TRBD2. The CDR3 covers 15 residues. With V trimmed by 4 bases and J by 2 bases, 2 bases remained unmatched. Germline CDR1 and CDR2: SGHDN and FVKESK. The CDR3 DNA reads as TGTGCCAGCAGCCCCCTAGCGGGGGCCTACAATGAGCAGTTCTTC. As protein: CASSPLAGAYNEQFF.

The chain recombines TRBV5-1 with TRBJ2-7; 10 nucleotides align to TRBD2. J lost 0 bases, V lost 0 bases, and 3 bases had no gene match. The CDR3 totals 16 residues. The germline V gene encodes CDR1 SGHRS and CDR2 YFSETQ. The CDR3: CASSLERGGLSYEQYF. DNA for the CDR3: TGCGCCAGCAGCTTGGAGCGGGGGGGGCTCTCCTACGAGCAGTACTTC.

The gene calls are TRBV19 and TRBJ2-5, with 10 positions matching TRBD2. V shed 1 base, J shed 4 bases, and the junction held 6 bases outside the gene matches. In germline, CDR1 is LNHDA, CDR2 SQIVND (reference sequence). This CDR3 has 16 residues. CDR3 in amino acids: CASSIGQLAGLETQYF. The CDR3 DNA sequence: TGTGCCAGTAGTATAGGTCAACTAGCGGGGCTAGAGACCCAGTACTTC.

The rearrangement joins TRBV19 to TRBJ2-3; unclear D gene. V lost 6 bases to trimming and J lost 0 bases, with 10 bases between them. Germline V gene data show CDR1 as LNHDA and CDR2 as SQIVND (reference sequence). This CDR3 comprises 14 residues. The CDR3 bases are TGTGCCAGTAGGGAGATAGGTAGCACAGATACGCAGTATTTT. Residues: CASREIGSTDTQYF.

The chain employs TRBV30 and TRBJ1-5, with 7 bases aligning to TRBD1. With V trimmed by 0 bases and J by 0 bases, 2 bases remained unmatched. Per germline, CDR1 GTSNPN and CDR2 SVGIG (reference sequence). This CDR3 has 15 residues. The CDR3 loop is CAWSVGQYSNQPQHF. In nucleotides, the CDR3 is TGTGCCTGGAGTGTGGGACAGTATAGCAATCAGCCCCAGCATTTT.